This TCR beta chain was sequenced for a study of OX40 agonist ivuxolimab in advanced cancers. V dropped 2 bases and J dropped 7 bases, with 17 bases sitting between them. Per the germline V gene, CDR1 is SGHVS and CDR2 is FQNEAQ. The length of the CDR3 is 15 residues. TCRdb's copy holds only in-frame clones and misses some; the assay was immunoSEQ multiplex PCR. The table records around 65,000 clones, around 90% of them present only once. Material: CD4+ or CD8+ T cells sorted from blood, obtained in a trial of the OX40 agonist ivuxolimab. This rearrangement joins TRBV7-8 to TRBJ1-2; a possible D gene is TRBD1 (5 bases). This clonotype originated in an adult with an advanced solid tumor such as melanoma, head and neck, liver or kidney cancer. The CDR3 reads CASSLNGNFGTGYTF. The CDR3 nucleotides read TGTGCCAGCAGCTTAAATGGGAATTTTGGGACTGGCTACACCTTC.